A single count supports the clone carrying this T cell receptor beta chain. This entry is derived from a study of blood T cells in healthy people across ages. Each donor supplied roughly 10 milliliters of peripheral blood. The CDR3 consists of 16 residues. Per the germline V gene, CDR1 is KGHSH and CDR2 is LQKENI. PCR was performed a second time for about 7 to 11 cycles using a sample-barcoded 5' primer and a J-beta primer mix. Each cDNA molecule was tagged by a template-switch adaptor that had 12 random nucleotides. TCRdb recomputed calls from the 5' RACE reads with MiXCR, one row per CDR3 protein. The sample records about 800,000 distinct CDR3 sequences, 35% to 60% being singletons.

The sequenced sample consisted of blood. This chain joins TRBV18 and TRBJ2-7, with 10 bases that match TRBD2. The J call may be wrong; the DNA end is better matched by TRBJ2-5. This TCR derives from an elderly man in good health. The CDR3 DNA reads as TGTGCCAGCTCACTCCTGGCTAGCGGGGGTGAAGAGACCCAGTACTTC. Its protein is CASSLLASGGEETQYF.